This T cell receptor (beta chain) was obtained from a study of blood T cell repertoires in COVID-19. As handled by the study authors: Reference gene primer amplification gave nucleated cell count estimates. Data came from immunoSEQ multiplex PCR; TCRdb stores just in-frame clones and leaves some out. The V and J calls and clone size come from that table; D and trimming were worked out from the DNA. The sample consists of 200,000 to 300,000 clones, 65% to 90% of them appearing once. Germline values: CDR1 SGHVS, CDR2 FQNEAQ. V trimming: 5 bases; J trimming: 4 bases; junction bases outside the gene matches: 4. The CDR3 totals 13 residues. Living in about two dozen US areas, the participants were between roughly 18 and 90 years of age. Grouping used clinical history reported by participants in a survey and questionnaire.

The sequencing sample was made of PBMCs or T cells enriched from blood (not recorded which). The TCR originated in a woman between 50 and 59 years old with acute COVID-19. The V gene is TRBV7-8, the J gene TRBJ2-5; 7 nucleotides agree with TRBD1. CDR3 bases: TGTGCCAGCAGCCCACAGGGGCCAGAGACCCAGTACTTC. This encodes CASSPQGPETQYF.